The rows below give T cell receptor beta chains drawn from one sample of a study of blood T cell repertoires in COVID-19. Assay: immunoSEQ multiplex PCR; the TCRdb copy retains only in-frame clones and omits some. The sample lists more than 100,000 clones, approximately 80% seen once, with about 12% in the top ten. Source material: peripheral blood. The receptors shown here come from a human donor in a cohort sampled during active COVID-19. Each CDR3 is given with its conserved first and last residue. The order of the fields is V gene, D gene, clone size, J gene, CDR3 protein, CDR3 DNA. D genes are given only for firm matches. Size is stated for part of the rows, as once, few or many counts, or as a class when the clone is expanded.

TRBV5-1,TRBD2,.,TRBJ2-5,CASSLGAGGTKETQYF,TGCGCCAGCAGCTTGGGGGCGGGGGGCACCAAAGAGACCCAGTACTTC
TRBV4-2,TRBD2,.,TRBJ2-2,CASSQRSSGGATGELFF,TGTGCCAGCAGCCAAAGAAGTAGCGGGGGGGCCACCGGGGAGCTGTTTTTT
TRBV29-1,.,.,TRBJ1-2,CSVDQKTDQYGYTF,TGCAGCGTTGACCAGAAGACTGACCAATATGGCTACACCTTC
TRBV2,.,.,TRBJ1-5,CASSFSRDSNQPQHF,TGTGCCAGCTCTTTCAGCAGGGATAGCAATCAGCCCCAGCATTTT
TRBV9,TRBD2,.,TRBJ2-1,CASTPRGGGHEQFF,TGTGCCAGCACCCCACGGGGCGGGGGGCATGAGCAGTTCTTC
TRBV6-2/TRBV6-3,TRBD1,few,TRBJ2-7,CASSYSGTGWGSDEQYF,TGTGCCAGCAGTTACTCTGGGACAGGTTGGGGTAGCGACGAGCAGTACTTC
TRBV19,TRBD2,.,TRBJ2-5,CASSPTGTSGGAGETQYF,TGTGCCAGTAGTCCGACCGGGACTAGCGGGGGGGCCGGGGAGACCCAGTACTTC
TRBV24-1,.,many,TRBJ1-2,CATSARPRGYYGYTF,TGTGCCACCAGTGCCCGCCCCCGGGGTTACTATGGCTACACCTTC
TRBV21-1,.,.,TRBJ2-1,CASSKGRGGENEQFF,TGTGCCAGCAGCAAAGGGAGGGGGGGCGAAAATGAGCAGTTCTTC
TRBV10-1,TRBD1,.,TRBJ1-1,CASSTGDRNTEAFF,TGCGCCAGCTCCACAGGGGACCGGAACACTGAAGCTTTCTTT
TRBV18,.,.,TRBJ1-6,CASSPEGGDSPLHF,TGTGCCAGCTCCCCCGAGGGAGGGGATTCACCCCTCCACTTT
TRBV30,.,.,TRBJ1-6,CAWSPQPRGSPLHF,TGTGCCTGGAGTCCCCAACCCAGGGGTTCACCCCTCCACTTT
TRBV9,TRBD1,once,TRBJ1-1,CASSAGQGGLGTEAFF,TGTGCCAGCAGCGCCGGACAGGGGGGTTTGGGCACTGAAGCTTTCTTT
TRBV11-3,TRBD2,.,TRBJ2-5,CASSDGLAGETQYF,TGTGCCAGCAGCGATGGACTAGCGGGGGAGACCCAGTACTTC
TRBV5-1,.,.,TRBJ1-1,CASSLVAGDTEAFF,TGCGCCAGCAGCTTGGTTGCAGGGGACACTGAAGCTTTCTTT
TRBV19,TRBD2,.,TRBJ2-2,CASHGGGSNTGELFF,TGTGCCTCGCATGGCGGGGGTTCGAACACCGGGGAGCTGTTTTTT
TRBV5-1,TRBD2,.,TRBJ2-6,CASSLEPSGLSGANVLTF,TGCGCCAGCAGCTTGGAACCTAGCGGCCTCTCTGGGGCCAACGTCCTGACTTTC
TRBV6-2/TRBV6-3,TRBD1,once,TRBJ1-4,CASSRRGTGVEKLFF,TGTGCCAGCAGTCGCCGCGGGACAGGGGTTGAAAAACTGTTTTTT
TRBV18,.,.,TRBJ1-1,CASSRGSRDTEAFF,TGTGCCAGCTCCCGCGGGTCTCGGGACACTGAAGCTTTCTTT
TRBV7-8,.,.,TRBJ1-1,CASSLRARQGVNTEAFF,TGTGCCAGCAGCTTAAGGGCAAGGCAGGGCGTGAACACTGAAGCTTTCTTT
TRBV9,.,.,TRBJ1-6,CASSVTGSNSPLHF,TGTGCCAGCAGCGTAACAGGGAGTAATTCACCCCTCCACTTT
TRBV2,TRBD2,.,TRBJ2-5,CASRPTSGGGETQYF,TGTGCCAGCAGACCTACTAGCGGGGGTGGAGAGACCCAGTACTTC
TRBV24-1,TRBD2,.,TRBJ2-5,CATRTQLAGVQETQYF,TGTGCCACCAGGACCCAACTAGCGGGGGTACAAGAGACCCAGTACTTC
TRBV28,.,.,TRBJ2-7,CASSTRRGGLDEQYF,TGTGCCAGCAGTACCCGGAGGGGGGGCTTGGACGAGCAGTACTTC
TRBV11-3,TRBD1,once,TRBJ1-1,CASSARQGYPEAFF,TGTGCCAGCAGCGCCCGACAGGGTTACCCTGAAGCTTTCTTT
TRBV4-3,.,.,TRBJ1-3,CASSQEAGRNTIYF,TGCGCCAGCAGCCAAGAGGCAGGGCGCAACACCATATATTTT
TRBV5-6,TRBD1,.,TRBJ2-1,CASRPWDRTYNEQFF,TGTGCCAGCAGACCGTGGGACAGGACGTACAATGAGCAGTTCTTC
TRBV19,.,.,TRBJ2-5,CASSIDGDTQETQYF,TGTGCCAGTAGTATAGATGGGGACACCCAAGAGACCCAGTACTTC
TRBV6-5,TRBD1,.,TRBJ1-1,CASSQGTGKGFF,TGTGCCAGCAGCCAAGGGACAGGGAAGGGTTTCTTT
TRBV19,TRBD1,few,TRBJ2-7,CASSITGGIYEQYF,TGTGCCAGTAGTATAACAGGGGGCATCTACGAGCAGTACTTC
TRBV5-6,TRBD1,.,TRBJ1-5,CASSFTGVDQPQHF,TGTGCCAGCAGTTTTACAGGGGTCGATCAGCCCCAGCATTTT
TRBV9,.,.,TRBJ2-5,CASSSRTAQQETQYF,TGTGCCAGCTCCTCCAGGACAGCCCAACAAGAGACCCAGTACTTC
TRBV27,TRBD1,.,TRBJ1-2,CASSTGQGVYGYTF,TGTGCCAGCAGTACCGGACAGGGGGTATATGGCTACACCTTC
TRBV10-3,TRBD1,.,TRBJ2-7,CAIAGDRDVYEQYF,TGTGCCATCGCGGGCGACAGGGACGTCTACGAGCAGTACTTC
TRBV6-6,.,.,TRBJ1-2,CASREADYGYTF,TGTGCCAGCAGAGAGGCAGACTATGGCTACACCTTC
TRBV3-1/TRBV3-2,TRBD2,.,TRBJ2-7,CASSQELAGYYEQHF,TGTGCCAGCAGCCAAGAGCTAGCGGGGTATTACGAGCAGCACTTC
TRBV27,TRBD1,.,TRBJ2-5,CASSLGQGEGETQYF,TGTGCCAGCAGCCTTGGACAGGGTGAGGGAGAGACCCAGTACTTC